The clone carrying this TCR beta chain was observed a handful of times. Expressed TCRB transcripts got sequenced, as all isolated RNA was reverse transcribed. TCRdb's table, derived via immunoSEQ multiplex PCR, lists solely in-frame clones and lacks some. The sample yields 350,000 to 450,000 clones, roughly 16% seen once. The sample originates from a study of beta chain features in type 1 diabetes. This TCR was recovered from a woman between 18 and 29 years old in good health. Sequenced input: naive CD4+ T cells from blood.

CDR3 nucleotide sequence: TGTGCCATCAGTGCCGGAGAAGAGACCCAGTACTTC. It is translated as CAISAGEETQYF. The chain is built from TRBV10-3 and TRBJ2-5; D is unclear. Looked up from germline, CDR1 is ENHRY and CDR2 is SYGVKD. Trimming took 4 bases from V and 3 from J, leaving 6 bases between them. The CDR3 loop spans 12 amino acids.